The rows below give T cell receptor beta chains drawn from one sample of a study of cytomegalovirus exposure and HLA in healthy donors. TCRdb's copy holds only in-frame clones and misses some; the assay was immunoSEQ multiplex PCR. Among fewer than 45,000 clones listed, approximately 70% were seen once. The sample was PBMCs. The receptors stem from a man aged 40-55 years in good health and CMV-seronegative. Each CDR3 is given with its conserved first and last residue. A D gene is named only where the DNA matches it firmly. For some rows the clone size is stated as once, few or many, or as a class when expanded; others skip it.

CDR3 DNA: TGCGCCAGCAGCCAAGTCCACAGGGTCGCCGGGGAGCTGTTTTTT
CDR3 protein: CASSQVHRVAGELFF
clone size: few
J gene: TRBJ2-2
V gene: TRBV4-3
D gene: -

CDR3 DNA: TGTGCCAGCAGGAGAGGGCCGACAGGGAACTATGGCTACACCTTC
CDR3 protein: CASRRGPTGNYGYTF
clone size: -
J gene: TRBJ1-2
V gene: TRBV28
D gene: TRBD1

CDR3 DNA: TGTGCCAGCAACGCAGGGGGCGGGAATGAGCAGTTCTTC
CDR3 protein: CASNAGGGNEQFF
clone size: -
J gene: TRBJ2-1
V gene: TRBV7-6
D gene: TRBD1

CDR3 DNA: TGCGCCAGCAGCCAATACGGGTCCGCGGGAGGTAATGAGCAGTTCTTC
CDR3 protein: CASSQYGSAGGNEQFF
clone size: once
J gene: TRBJ2-1
V gene: TRBV4-1
D gene: TRBD2

CDR3 DNA: TGCACCAGCAGCCAAATGCGCCCCGGGACAGGGGGCGAGGGCAATCAGCCCCAGCATTTT
CDR3 protein: CTSSQMRPGTGGEGNQPQHF
clone size: -
J gene: TRBJ1-5
V gene: TRBV1
D gene: -

CDR3 DNA: TGTGCCACCAGCACTACGACAGGGGCTAACTCCTATAATTCACCCCTCCACTTT
CDR3 protein: CATSTTTGANSYNSPLHF
clone size: -
J gene: TRBJ1-6
V gene: TRBV15
D gene: TRBD1

CDR3 DNA: TGTGCCAGCAGCTTAGATCAGGGTATCTACGAGCAGTACTTC
CDR3 protein: CASSLDQGIYEQYF
clone size: -
J gene: TRBJ2-7
V gene: TRBV7-2
D gene: -

CDR3 DNA: TGTGCCAGCAGCCTTGGGGCAGCCTATGGCTACACCTTC
CDR3 protein: CASSLGAAYGYTF
clone size: -
J gene: TRBJ1-2
V gene: TRBV7-8
D gene: -

CDR3 DNA: TGCGCCAGCAGCCTACAGGGAGGGAGGAACACTGAAGCTTTCTTT
CDR3 protein: CASSLQGGRNTEAFF
clone size: -
J gene: TRBJ1-1
V gene: TRBV5-1
D gene: -

CDR3 DNA: TGTGCCAGTACTGCCCCCGGGACTGTCGATGAAAAACTGTTTTTT
CDR3 protein: CASTAPGTVDEKLFF
clone size: -
J gene: TRBJ1-4
V gene: TRBV19
D gene: -

CDR3 DNA: TGTGCCAGCAGGTCCCGCGATAGTGGCGGGGAGCTGTTTTTT
CDR3 protein: CASRSRDSGGELFF
clone size: -
J gene: TRBJ2-2
V gene: TRBV7-9
D gene: -

CDR3 DNA: TGTGCCAGCAGAGACACTAGCGGGGGTACAAGGACCCAGTACTTC
CDR3 protein: CASRDTSGGTRTQYF
clone size: -
J gene: TRBJ2-5
V gene: TRBV6-1
D gene: TRBD2

CDR3 DNA: TGTGCCAGCAGCTTAAACGGGGGGGCCGGAGAGACCCAGTACTTC
CDR3 protein: CASSLNGGAGETQYF
clone size: -
J gene: TRBJ2-5
V gene: TRBV7-2
D gene: TRBD2

CDR3 DNA: TGCGCCAGCAGCCAAGACGGCGAGAGGGATGGCTACACCTTC
CDR3 protein: CASSQDGERDGYTF
clone size: -
J gene: TRBJ1-2
V gene: TRBV4-1
D gene: -

CDR3 DNA: TGTGCCACCACACTAGACAGGGGGGATGGCTACACCTTC
CDR3 protein: CATTLDRGDGYTF
clone size: once
J gene: TRBJ1-2
V gene: TRBV15
D gene: TRBD1

CDR3 DNA: TGTGCCAGCAGTCTCGGGGGGCCGGGGGTAGGCTACACCTTC
CDR3 protein: CASSLGGPGVGYTF
clone size: many
J gene: TRBJ1-2
V gene: TRBV28
D gene: -

CDR3 DNA: TGTGCCAGCAGCGCCAATTCGGGGAACTATGGCTACACCTTC
CDR3 protein: CASSANSGNYGYTF
clone size: -
J gene: TRBJ1-2
V gene: TRBV9
D gene: -

CDR3 DNA: TGTGCCAGCAGTCTTTGGACCAGGATCCAGGGAAGCGAGCAGTACTTC
CDR3 protein: CASSLWTRIQGSEQYF
clone size: -
J gene: TRBJ2-7
V gene: TRBV7-9
D gene: -

CDR3 DNA: TGTGCCAGCAGCTTAGAGCTCTCGGAGACCCAGTACTTC
CDR3 protein: CASSLELSETQYF
clone size: -
J gene: TRBJ2-5
V gene: TRBV7-9
D gene: -

CDR3 DNA: TGTGCCAGCAGCCCCAAGGGCACCGAGGAGGGCGCCTATGGCTACACCTTC
CDR3 protein: CASSPKGTEEGAYGYTF
clone size: -
J gene: TRBJ1-2
V gene: TRBV5-4
D gene: -

CDR3 DNA: TGTGCCAGCAGCCTCACAGACGCTAATGAAAAACTGTTTTTT
CDR3 protein: CASSLTDANEKLFF
clone size: -
J gene: TRBJ1-4
V gene: TRBV28
D gene: -

CDR3 DNA: TGTGCCAGCAGCATGGGTAAAGGGGGCAACTATGGCTACACCTTC
CDR3 protein: CASSMGKGGNYGYTF
clone size: -
J gene: TRBJ1-2
V gene: TRBV7-9
D gene: TRBD1

CDR3 DNA: TGTGCCAGCTCACCAAAATCCTCCGCTGAAGCTTTCTTT
CDR3 protein: CASSPKSSAEAFF
clone size: once
J gene: TRBJ1-1
V gene: TRBV18
D gene: -

CDR3 DNA: TGTGCCAGCGGTCACAGCAATAATTCACCCCTCCACTTT
CDR3 protein: CASGHSNNSPLHF
clone size: -
J gene: TRBJ1-6
V gene: TRBV2
D gene: -

CDR3 DNA: TGTGCCAGCAGTGACCGGGACAGGATTTATCAGCCCCAGCATTTT
CDR3 protein: CASSDRDRIYQPQHF
clone size: -
J gene: TRBJ1-5
V gene: TRBV6-1
D gene: TRBD1

CDR3 DNA: TGTGCCTGGAGAGACAGGGCCCACGAGCAGTACTTC
CDR3 protein: CAWRDRAHEQYF
clone size: -
J gene: TRBJ2-7
V gene: TRBV30
D gene: TRBD1

CDR3 DNA: TGTGCCATCAGCTGGGAGTTGGGAAATACGCAGTATTTT
CDR3 protein: CAISWELGNTQYF
clone size: -
J gene: TRBJ2-3
V gene: TRBV10-3
D gene: -

CDR3 DNA: TGTGCCAGCAGCCCCGTCTCCCGACTAAGCGGGAACTCCTACGAGCAGTACTTC
CDR3 protein: CASSPVSRLSGNSYEQYF
clone size: -
J gene: TRBJ2-7
V gene: TRBV11-2
D gene: TRBD2

CDR3 DNA: TGTGCCTGCAGGGGACAGTCCATAGGAAACACTGAAGCTTTCTTT
CDR3 protein: CACRGQSIGNTEAFF
clone size: few
J gene: TRBJ1-1
V gene: TRBV28
D gene: TRBD1

CDR3 DNA: TGCGCCAGCAGCCAATATAGCGGAACGATCGATACGCAGTATTTT
CDR3 protein: CASSQYSGTIDTQYF
clone size: -
J gene: TRBJ2-3
V gene: TRBV4-1
D gene: -

CDR3 DNA: TGTGCCAGCAGTTTCGACACTTCGAACACCGGGGAGCTGTTTTTT
CDR3 protein: CASSFDTSNTGELFF
clone size: once
J gene: TRBJ2-2
V gene: TRBV6-1
D gene: -

CDR3 DNA: TGCGCCAGCAGCTCGGACAGGGCCTACAATGAGCAGTTCTTC
CDR3 protein: CASSSDRAYNEQFF
clone size: -
J gene: TRBJ2-1
V gene: TRBV5-1
D gene: TRBD1

CDR3 DNA: TGCGCCAGCAGCCCCGGACTAGCGGGGGGTCTAGCCAAAAACATTCAGTACTTC
CDR3 protein: CASSPGLAGGLAKNIQYF
clone size: -
J gene: TRBJ2-4
V gene: TRBV4-1
D gene: TRBD2

CDR3 DNA: TGTGCCAGCAGTGAGCCCTACGTAGACAGGAAAAAGAACACTGAAGCTTTCTTT
CDR3 protein: CASSEPYVDRKKNTEAFF
clone size: few
J gene: TRBJ1-1
V gene: TRBV6-1
D gene: -

CDR3 DNA: TGTGCCAGCACACGGGACACAGATACGCAGTATTTT
CDR3 protein: CASTRDTDTQYF
clone size: few
J gene: TRBJ2-3
V gene: TRBV6-1
D gene: -

CDR3 DNA: TGTGCCAGCAGCGAGGACAAGGGCTGGTCACCCCTCCACTTT
CDR3 protein: CASSEDKGWSPLHF
clone size: -
J gene: TRBJ1-6
V gene: TRBV13
D gene: -

CDR3 DNA: TGCGCCAGCAGCCAAGATGGGGCGGGGGGGCCTGTTAATGAGCAGTTCTTC
CDR3 protein: CASSQDGAGGPVNEQFF
clone size: once
J gene: TRBJ2-1
V gene: TRBV4-3
D gene: TRBD2

CDR3 DNA: TGTGCCAGCAGCCGGGGAAGCTCCTATAATTCACCCCTCCACTTT
CDR3 protein: CASSRGSSYNSPLHF
clone size: -
J gene: TRBJ1-6
V gene: TRBV7-6
D gene: -

CDR3 DNA: TGTGCCAGCTCTCTCAGGGGGCGAGAATCACCCCTCCACTTT
CDR3 protein: CASSLRGRESPLHF
clone size: once
J gene: TRBJ1-6
V gene: TRBV18
D gene: TRBD1

CDR3 DNA: TGCGCCAGCAGCCTTATGGGACAGAACCAAGAGACCCAGTACTTC
CDR3 protein: CASSLMGQNQETQYF
clone size: -
J gene: TRBJ2-5
V gene: TRBV5-1
D gene: TRBD1

CDR3 DNA: TGTGCCAGTAGTATCCTGGCTAGCAATCAGCCCCAGCATTTT
CDR3 protein: CASSILASNQPQHF
clone size: -
J gene: TRBJ1-5
V gene: TRBV19
D gene: -

CDR3 DNA: TGTGCCAGCAGCTTCCCTCCCGGCAATGAGCAGTTCTTC
CDR3 protein: CASSFPPGNEQFF
clone size: -
J gene: TRBJ2-1
V gene: TRBV7-2
D gene: -

CDR3 DNA: TGTGCCAGCAGTCCGGACAGGGGTGATGGCTACACCTTC
CDR3 protein: CASSPDRGDGYTF
clone size: -
J gene: TRBJ1-2
V gene: TRBV2
D gene: TRBD1